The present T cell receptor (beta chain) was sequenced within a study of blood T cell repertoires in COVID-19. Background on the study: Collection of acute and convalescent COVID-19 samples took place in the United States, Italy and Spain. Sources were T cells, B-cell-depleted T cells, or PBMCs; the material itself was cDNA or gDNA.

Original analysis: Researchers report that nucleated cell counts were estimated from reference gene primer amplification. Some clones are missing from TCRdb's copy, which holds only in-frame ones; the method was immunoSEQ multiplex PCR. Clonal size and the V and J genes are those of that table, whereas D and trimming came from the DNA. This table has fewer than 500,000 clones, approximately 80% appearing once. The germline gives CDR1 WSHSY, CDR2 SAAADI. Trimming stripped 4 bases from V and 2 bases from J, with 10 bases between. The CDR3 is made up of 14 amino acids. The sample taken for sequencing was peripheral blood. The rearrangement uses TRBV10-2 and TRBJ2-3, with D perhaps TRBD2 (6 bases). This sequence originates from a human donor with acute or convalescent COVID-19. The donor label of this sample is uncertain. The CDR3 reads CASSGASATDTQYF. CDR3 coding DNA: TGCGCCAGCAGTGGGGCTAGCGCCACAGATACGCAGTATTTT.